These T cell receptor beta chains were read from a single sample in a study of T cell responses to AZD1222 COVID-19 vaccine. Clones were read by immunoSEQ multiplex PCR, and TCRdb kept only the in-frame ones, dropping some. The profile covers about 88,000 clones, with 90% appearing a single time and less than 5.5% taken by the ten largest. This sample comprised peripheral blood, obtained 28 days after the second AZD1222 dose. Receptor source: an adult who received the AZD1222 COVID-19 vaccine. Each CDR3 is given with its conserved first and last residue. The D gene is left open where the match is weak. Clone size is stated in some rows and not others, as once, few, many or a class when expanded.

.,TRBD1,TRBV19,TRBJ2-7,CASSPWTGGTYEQYF,TGTGCCAGTAGTCCGTGGACAGGGGGCACCTACGAGCAGTACTTC
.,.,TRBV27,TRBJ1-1,CASSPAGAVYEAFF,TGTGCCAGCAGCCCGGCGGGAGCCGTCTATGAAGCTTTCTTT
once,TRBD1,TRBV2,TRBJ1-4,CASSRQGGAQATNEKLFF,TGTGCCAGCAGTCGACAGGGGGGGGCCCAAGCAACTAATGAAAAACTGTTTTTT
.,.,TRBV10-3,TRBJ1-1,CAISESSRGPNTEAFF,TGTGCCATCAGTGAGTCGTCCAGGGGCCCGAACACTGAAGCTTTCTTT
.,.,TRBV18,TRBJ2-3,CASSPTRSTDTQYF,TGTGCCAGCTCACCAACTAGGAGCACAGATACGCAGTATTTT
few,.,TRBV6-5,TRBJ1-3,CASTANSGNTIYF,TGTGCCTCCACGGCGAACTCTGGAAACACCATATATTTT
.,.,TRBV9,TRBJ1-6,CASSVGGGSDNSPLHF,TGTGCCAGCAGCGTAGGGGGGGGCTCGGATAATTCACCCCTCCACTTT
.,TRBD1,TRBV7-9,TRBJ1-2,CASSPNDRVGGYTF,TGTGCCAGCAGCCCCAACGACAGGGTCGGAGGCTACACCTTC
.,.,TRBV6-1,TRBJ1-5,CASSEQGPNQPQHF,TGTGCCAGCAGTGAACAAGGGCCTAATCAGCCCCAGCATTTT
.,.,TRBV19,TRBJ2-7,CASSIGGGQGKSEQYF,TGTGCCAGTAGTATAGGGGGAGGTCAGGGGAAGAGCGAGCAGTACTTC
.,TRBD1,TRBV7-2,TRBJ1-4,CASRFGTGDSEKLFF,TGTGCCAGCAGGTTTGGGACAGGGGATAGCGAAAAACTGTTTTTT
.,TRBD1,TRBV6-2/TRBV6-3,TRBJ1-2,CASSAPGQKSGYTF,TGTGCCAGCAGTGCCCCGGGACAGAAATCTGGCTACACCTTC
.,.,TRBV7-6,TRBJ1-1,CASSSYGREAFF,TGTGCCAGCAGCTCCTACGGTCGGGAAGCTTTCTTT
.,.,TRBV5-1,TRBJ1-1,CASSFQTGMGTEAFF,TGCGCCAGCAGCTTTCAAACAGGGATGGGCACTGAAGCTTTCTTT
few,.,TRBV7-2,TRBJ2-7,CASSLNAEPFYEQYF,TGTGCCAGCAGCTTAAATGCTGAACCTTTCTACGAGCAGTACTTC
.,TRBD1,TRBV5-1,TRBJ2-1,CASSWTGGNWDEQFF,TGCGCCAGCAGCTGGACAGGGGGCAATTGGGATGAGCAGTTCTTC
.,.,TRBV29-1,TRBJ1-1,CSVRGGMNTEAFF,TGCAGCGTTAGAGGGGGAATGAACACTGAAGCTTTCTTT
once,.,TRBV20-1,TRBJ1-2,CSARTQLGYTF,TGCAGTGCTAGAACCCAGCTTGGCTACACCTTC
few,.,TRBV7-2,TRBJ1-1,CASSLNRQLEAFF,TGTGCCAGCAGCTTAAATCGGCAGCTAGAAGCTTTCTTT
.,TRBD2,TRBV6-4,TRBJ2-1,CASSDLGGAFEQFF,TGTGCCAGCAGTGACCTCGGGGGGGCCTTCGAGCAGTTCTTC
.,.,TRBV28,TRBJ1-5,CASSLPRYSNQPQHF,TGTGCCAGCAGTTTACCCAGATATAGCAATCAGCCCCAGCATTTT
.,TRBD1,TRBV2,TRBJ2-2,CASTGGTGGDTGELFF,TGTGCCAGCACCGGTGGGACAGGGGGCGACACCGGGGAGCTGTTTTTT
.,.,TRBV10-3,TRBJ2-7,CAISEYGGATAEQYF,TGTGCCATCAGTGAGTACGGCGGGGCCACAGCCGAGCAGTACTTC
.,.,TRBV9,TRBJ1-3,CASSSRGDSGNTIYF,TGTGCCAGCAGCTCCCGGGGAGACTCTGGAAACACCATATATTTT
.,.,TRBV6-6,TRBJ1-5,CASSYQGNQPQHF,TGTGCCAGCAGTTACCAGGGCAATCAGCCCCAGCATTTT
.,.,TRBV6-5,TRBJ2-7,CASSHPDRGPNEQYF,TGTGCCAGCAGCCACCCGGACCGGGGACCCAACGAGCAGTACTTC
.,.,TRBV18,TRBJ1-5,CASSPVGVSNQPQHF,TGTGCCAGCTCACCGGTGGGTGTCAGCAATCAGCCCCAGCATTTT
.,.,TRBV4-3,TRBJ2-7,CASSRKTGSTYEQYF,TGCGCCAGCAGTCGAAAGACGGGGTCTACCTACGAGCAGTACTTC
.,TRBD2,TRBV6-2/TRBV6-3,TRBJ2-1,CASSSGGVNEQFF,TGTGCCAGCAGCTCCGGGGGGGTAAATGAGCAGTTCTTC
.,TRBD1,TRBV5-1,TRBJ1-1,CASSSGQGATEAFF,TGCGCCAGCAGCTCGGGACAGGGGGCCACTGAAGCTTTCTTT
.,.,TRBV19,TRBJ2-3,CASSIMDRLVTDTQYF,TGTGCCAGTAGTATAATGGACAGACTAGTCACAGATACGCAGTATTTT
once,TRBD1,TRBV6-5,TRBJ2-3,CASRQGAVGTDTQYF,TGTGCCAGCAGACAGGGGGCTGTAGGCACAGATACGCAGTATTTT
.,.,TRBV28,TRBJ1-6,CASKLQNSPLHF,TGTGCCAGCAAACTGCAAAATTCACCCCTCCACTTT
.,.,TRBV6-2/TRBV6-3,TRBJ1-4,CASSPSRGSNEKLFF,TGTGCCAGCAGCCCCTCGAGGGGATCCAATGAAAAACTGTTTTTT
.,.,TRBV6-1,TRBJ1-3,CASSEDRTLSGNTIYF,TGTGCCAGCAGTGAAGACAGGACTCTCTCTGGAAACACCATATATTTT
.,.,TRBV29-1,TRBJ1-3,CSVRHLSGNTIYF,TGCAGCGTAAGACACCTCTCTGGAAACACCATATATTTT
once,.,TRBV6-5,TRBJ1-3,CASSPGGGAGNTIYF,TGTGCCAGCAGTCCCGGGGGGGGCGCTGGAAACACCATATATTTT
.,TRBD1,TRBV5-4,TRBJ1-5,CASSSGQGTPQHF,TGTGCCAGCAGCTCGGGACAGGGGACGCCCCAGCATTTT
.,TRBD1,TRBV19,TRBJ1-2,CASRRQGGSYGYTF,TGTGCCAGTAGGAGACAGGGGGGCTCCTATGGCTACACCTTC
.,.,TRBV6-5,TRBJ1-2,CASTFRQAGYGYTF,TGTGCCAGCACTTTTAGACAGGCCGGCTATGGCTACACCTTC
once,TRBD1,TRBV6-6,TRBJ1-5,CASSPGTGINYSNQPQHF,TGTGCCAGCAGTCCCGGGACAGGCATTAACTATAGCAATCAGCCCCAGCATTTT
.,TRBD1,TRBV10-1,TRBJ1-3,CASRHRGNSSGNTIYF,TGCGCCAGCAGACACAGGGGGAACAGCTCTGGAAACACCATATATTTT
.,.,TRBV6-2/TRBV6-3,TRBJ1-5,CASSSLGTFGNNQPQHF,TGTGCCAGCAGTTCTCTTGGGACTTTCGGGAACAATCAGCCCCAGCATTTT
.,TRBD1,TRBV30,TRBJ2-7,CAWSVDRGSYEQYF,TGTGCCTGGAGTGTAGACAGGGGCTCCTACGAGCAGTACTTC
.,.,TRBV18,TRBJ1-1,CASSPQAPNTEAFF,TGTGCCAGCTCACCACAGGCGCCGAACACTGAAGCTTTCTTT
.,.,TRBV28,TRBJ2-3,CASNEGSGRWSRADTQYF,TGTGCCAGCAATGAAGGGTCAGGGAGGTGGAGTAGGGCAGATACGCAGTATTTT
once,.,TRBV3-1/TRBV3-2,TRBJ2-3,CASSLRDARGDTQYF,TGTGCCAGCAGTCTTCGGGACGCCCGGGGAGATACGCAGTATTTT
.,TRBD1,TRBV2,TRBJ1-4,CASRDRVGSEKLFF,TGTGCCAGCAGGGACAGGGTAGGGTCGGAGAAACTGTTTTTT
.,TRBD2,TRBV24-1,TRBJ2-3,CATSDPSSGGSTDTQYF,TGTGCCACCAGTGATCCCAGTAGCGGGGGCAGCACAGATACGCAGTATTTT
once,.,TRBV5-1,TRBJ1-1,CASGGLLNTEAFF,TGCGCCAGCGGGGGCCTTCTGAACACTGAAGCTTTCTTT
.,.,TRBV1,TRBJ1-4,CTSSQEGVVSGVYGEKLFF,TGCACCAGCAGCCAAGAGGGGGTGGTGAGTGGGGTCTATGGTGAAAAACTGTTTTTT
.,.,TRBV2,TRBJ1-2,CASSADSPYGYTF,TGTGCCAGCAGTGCGGACAGCCCGTATGGCTACACCTTC
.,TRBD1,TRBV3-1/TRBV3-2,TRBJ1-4,CASGPGQYEKLFF,TGTGCCTCTGGACCGGGACAGTATGAAAAACTGTTTTTT